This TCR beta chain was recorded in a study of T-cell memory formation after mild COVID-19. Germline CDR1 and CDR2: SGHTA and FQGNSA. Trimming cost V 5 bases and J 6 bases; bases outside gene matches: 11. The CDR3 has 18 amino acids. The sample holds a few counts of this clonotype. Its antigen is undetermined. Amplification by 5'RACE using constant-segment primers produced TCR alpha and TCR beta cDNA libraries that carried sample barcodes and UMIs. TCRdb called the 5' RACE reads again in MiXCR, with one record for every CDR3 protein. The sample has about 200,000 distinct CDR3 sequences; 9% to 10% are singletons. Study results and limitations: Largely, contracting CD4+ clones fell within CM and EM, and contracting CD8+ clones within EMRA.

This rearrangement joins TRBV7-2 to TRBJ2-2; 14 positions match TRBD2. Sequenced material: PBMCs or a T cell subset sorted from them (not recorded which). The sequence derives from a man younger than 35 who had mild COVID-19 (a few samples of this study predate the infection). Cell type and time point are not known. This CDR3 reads CASSTGLAGGSGPGELFF. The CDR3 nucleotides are TGTGCCAGCAGCACTGGACTAGCGGGGGGCTCTGGTCCCGGGGAGCTGTTTTTT.